This entry features one TCR beta chain sequence. Antigen unknown. The record originates from a study of cytomegalovirus exposure and HLA in healthy donors. Though nominally healthy at sampling, donors likely had unrecorded immune exposures. CDR3 length: 16 residues. The ends were cut back, 7 bases at V and 0 bases at J, with 16 bases in the middle. Germline V gives CDR1 MDHEN, CDR2 SYDVKM. Vbeta (60) and Jbeta (13) primers were used in the PCR. Method: immunoSEQ multiplex PCR; TCRdb's copy keeps in-frame clones and lacks some. The sample lists 90,000 or so clones, 82% occurring once. Study observations and caveats: Follow-up analysis later connected one missense variant in DCLRE1C with trimming of TCR beta V- and J-genes. The CMV antigen specificity of three CMV-associated chains was confirmed through in vitro analysis.

The sequenced sample was PBMCs. This sequence originates from a man aged 25 to 45 in good health and CMV-seropositive. The chain has TRBV28 and TRBJ2-1; D might be TRBD1 (5 bases). CDR3 in DNA: TGTGCCAGCATCAATCTAGGGGCAGGCTCCTACAATGAGCAGTTCTTC. This sequence encodes CASINLGAGSYNEQFF. The full variable domain, in which reference TRBV28 and TRBJ2-1 provide the parts outside the CDR3, is DVKVTQSSRYLVKRTGEKVFLECVQDMDHENMFWYRQDPGLGLRLIYFSYDVKMKEKGDIPEGYSVSREKKERFSLILESASTNQTSMYLCASINLGAGSYNEQFFGPGTRLTVL.